Listed here are 20 T cell receptor beta chains from one sample, sequenced in a study of blood T cell repertoires in COVID-19. The assay was immunoSEQ multiplex PCR, and TCRdb's table has in-frame clones only and misses some. The table shows about 160,000 clones, with approximately 80% occurring only once. The source material was peripheral blood. The receptors originated from a woman aged 60 to 75 with acute or convalescent COVID-19.

V is TRBV12-3 or TRBV12-4 and J is TRBJ2-7, with 8 bases lining up with TRBD1. The length of the CDR3 is 13 residues. After removal of 6 bases from V and 4 bases from J, the junction contained 5 bases not matched to a gene. The CDR3 coding sequence is TGTGCCAGCAGGAAACAGGGGGTGTACGAGCAGTACTTC. This translates into CASRKQGVYEQYF.

The rearrangement uses TRBV12-3 or TRBV12-4 and TRBJ1-1, with a possible D match to TRBD1 (6 bases). The length of the CDR3 is 12 residues. V lost 4 bases and J 5 bases, leaving 8 bases between the germline ends. The CDR3 sequence is CASSWGLTEAFF. The DNA of the CDR3 is TGTGCCAGCAGTTGGGGGCTTACTGAAGCTTTCTTT.

CDR3 region: CASSGSPGTGNEKLFF. Here the CDR3 DNA reads TGTGCCAGCAGTGGAAGTCCAGGGACAGGGAATGAAAAACTGTTTTTT. This chain uses TRBV6-1 with TRBJ1-4; 9 nucleotides align to TRBD1. The CDR3 loop spans 16 amino acids. CDR1 and CDR2 from the germline V gene are MNHNS and SASEGT. J gave up 5 bases and V 4 bases, and 8 bases lay outside the gene matches.

To note about this clone: The DNA is omitted, as the CDR3 cannot be located on it reliably, and the CDR3 follows TCRdb's listing. CDR3 sequence reads: CAWSVLKPFGSGQFNSPLHF. The V and J genes are TRBV30 and TRBJ1-6; the table's D call, TRBD1, was not checked against the DNA. The CDR3 contains 20 residues when both ends are counted. Germline lookup yields CDR1 GTSNPN and CDR2 SVGIG (reference sequence).

This chain links TRBV19 with TRBJ1-6, with D maybe TRBD1 (5 bases). This CDR3 is 13 amino acids long. V was clipped by 5 bases and J by 7 bases, with 9 bases between them. Per germline, CDR1 LNHDA and CDR2 SQIVND (reference sequence). The DNA for the CDR3 is TGTGCCAGTAGTTTCACAGGCAATTCACCCCTCCACTTT. It yields the protein CASSFTGNSPLHF.

This clone was seen once. V and J are TRBV5-6 and TRBJ2-5, with D possibly matching TRBD1 (6 bases). The CDR3 length is 15 residues. The V and J ends lost 3 bases and 4 bases respectively, with 16 bases between them. Germline CDR1 reads SGHDT; CDR2 reads YYEEEE. CDR3 loop: CASSSRQVWGETQYF. DNA of the CDR3: TGTGCCAGCAGCTCCCGACAGGTATGGGGAGAGACCCAGTACTTC.

The chain recombines TRBV18 with TRBJ1-4, with 7 bases that match TRBD1. The J segment lost 8 bases and the V segment lost 3 bases, leaving 3 bases of the junction unmatched. CDR3 size: 13 residues. Germline values: CDR1 KGHSH, CDR2 LQKENI. The CDR3 is CASSPSGGEKLFF. The DNA for the CDR3 is TGTGCCAGCTCACCGTCAGGGGGAGAAAAACTGTTTTTT.

The table lists this clone with a count of one. Other DNA sequences in the sample encode the same CDR3. The chain couples TRBV12-3 or TRBV12-4 to TRBJ1-2; D possibly corresponds to TRBD1 (5 bases). CDR3 length: 13 amino acids. The ends were cut back, 1 base at V and 7 bases at J, with 10 bases in the middle. The CDR3 here is CASSLGQGSGYTF. The CDR3 DNA reads TGTGCCAGCAGTTTAGGTCAGGGAAGTGGCTACACCTTC.

V usage is TRBV2 and J usage is TRBJ1-6; D is possibly TRBD1 (6 bases). The CDR3 is 14 amino acids. V shed 6 bases and J shed 14 bases, with 20 bases lying between them. Germline lookup yields CDR1 SNHLY and CDR2 FYNNEI. The CDR3 spells CASSTVTGKRSLHF. The CDR3 coding sequence is TGTGCCAGCAGCACGGTAACAGGGAAAAGATCCCTCCACTTT.

CDR3 loop: CASSQEGAQLAGGPETQYF. The DNA of the CDR3 is TGTGCCAGCAGCCAAGAAGGGGCCCAACTAGCGGGGGGGCCAGAGACCCAGTACTTC. The chain employs TRBV4-2 and TRBJ2-5; TRBD2 agrees at 13 bases. The CDR3 extends over 19 amino acids. V trimming: 0 bases; J trimming: 4 bases; junction bases outside the gene matches: 11. CDR1 and CDR2 from the germline V gene are LGHNA and YNFKEQ.

The chain employs TRBV7-2 and TRBJ2-3, with D perhaps matching TRBD2 (6 bases). The CDR3 sequence is 16 residues long. Trimming shortened V by 1 base and J by 1 base, and 12 bases separated the two germline ends. CDR1 and CDR2 from the germline V gene are SGHTA and FQGNSA. The CDR3 DNA is TGTGCCAGCAGCTTAGGGGTCCAGCGGGGCACAGATACGCAGTATTTT. It translates to CASSLGVQRGTDTQYF.

This clone was found a few times. The genes are TRBV9 and TRBJ1-3; weak D call: TRBD1 (6 bases). The CDR3 is 21 amino acids. The V gene lost 3 bases and the J gene lost 0 bases, with 28 bases spanning the gap. CDR1 and CDR2 from the germline V gene are SGDLS and YYNGEE. This chain's CDR3 is CASSGNHRDTFYGYSGNTIYF. In DNA, the CDR3 is TGTGCCAGCAGCGGAAACCACCGGGACACTTTTTACGGCTACTCTGGAAACACCATATATTTT.

This clone was observed once. CDR3 region: CASSPGDQPQHF. The CDR3 DNA sequence: TGTGCCAGCTCACCGGGAGATCAGCCCCAGCATTTT. The chain couples TRBV18 to TRBJ1-5, with unresolved D. The CDR3 is 12 residues long. Trimming removed 3 bases at V and 5 bases at J, with 5 bases between. The germline V gene encodes CDR1 KGHSH and CDR2 LQKENI.

The V gene is TRBV5-1, the J gene TRBJ2-1, with 8 bases aligning to TRBD1. Germline V CDR1 and CDR2: SGHRS, YFSETQ. This CDR3 comprises 15 residues. V shed 4 bases and J 6 bases; nucleotides not matched to a gene: 9. The DNA for the CDR3 is TGCGCCAGCAGCGCTTGGACAGGGTATGGCAATGAGCAGTTCTTC. This codes for CASSAWTGYGNEQFF.

V usage is TRBV5-1 and J usage is TRBJ1-2; maybe TRBD1 (6 bases). Trimming cost V 1 base and J 3 bases, with 13 bases left between them. CDR1 is SGHRS, CDR2 YFSETQ, per germline. CDR3 length: 15 residues. This CDR3 is CASSLHPGADYGYTF. In nucleotides, the CDR3 is TGCGCCAGCAGCTTGCATCCAGGGGCAGACTATGGCTACACCTTC.

The chain employs TRBV9 and TRBJ1-1; D is uncertain. V lost 4 bases, J lost 0 bases, and 16 bases lay in between. This CDR3 spans 16 amino acids. The V gene's germline CDR1 is SGDLS and CDR2 YYNGEE. In DNA, the CDR3 is TGTGCCAGCAGCCCCTCGCCAGAACACATGAACACTGAAGCTTTCTTT. It yields the protein CASSPSPEHMNTEAFF.

Here the CDR3 reads CAWAGTVNTGELFF. CDR3 coding DNA: TGTGCCTGGGCCGGGACAGTGAACACCGGGGAGCTGTTTTTT. The V call is TRBV30, the J call TRBJ2-2; 7 bases fit TRBD1. This CDR3 is 14 amino acids long. Germline V gene data show CDR1 as GTSNPN and CDR2 as SVGIG (reference sequence). V shed 5 bases and J 1 base; nucleotides not matched to a gene: 4.

This clone has just a few counts. This rearrangement joins TRBV11-2 to TRBJ2-2; 7 bases map to TRBD1. The CDR3 has 13 residues. Germline values: CDR1 SGHAT, CDR2 FQNNGV. V lost 5 bases and J lost 8; bases outside the gene matches: 5. The CDR3 nucleotides are TGTGCCAGCAGCCCCGACAGGGCGGGGGAGCTGTTTTTT. It translates to CASSPDRAGELFF.

This rearrangement joins TRBV29-1 to TRBJ2-1; 12 nucleotides match TRBD2. The germline CDR1 and CDR2 sequences are SQVTM and ANQGSEA. There are 15 residues in the CDR3. V was clipped by 2 bases and J by 5 bases; unmatched bases: 4. CDR3 DNA sequence: TGCAGCGTTGAAACGCCTAGCGGGGGGGACAATGAGCAGTTCTTC. Protein sequence: CSVETPSGGDNEQFF.

This chain connects TRBV7-3 to TRBJ2-3; the match to TRBD2 covers 15 bases. The CDR3 has 19 residues. Germline assignment: CDR1 SGHTA and CDR2 FQGTGA. V lost 4 bases, J lost 2 bases, and 10 bases stayed unmatched. CDR3 nucleotides: TGTGCCAGCAGCTACACATGGGGACTAGCGGGGGGTCTCACAGATACGCAGTATTTT. Protein product: CASSYTWGLAGGLTDTQYF.